This TCR beta chain comes out of a study of monozygotic twins with inflammatory bowel disease. CDR1 is MNHEY, CDR2 SVGAGI, per germline. CDR3 size: 13 residues. Points from the study as a whole: For repertoire similarity, concordant twins did not differ from discordant twins, possibly because power was limited.

A word on this clonotype: The antigen is not known.

Investigators made cDNA in eight separate reactions per sample. TCRdb reprocessed the 5' RACE reads and keeps a single row for each CDR3 protein, giving no DNA. The specimen's table records 440,000 or so distinct CDR3 sequences. Material for sequencing was blood. V gene TRBV6-5 combines with J gene TRBJ2-2; TCRdb names TRBD1, which stays unverified in the absence of DNA. The clonotype was recovered from a human donor with ulcerative colitis or Crohn's disease, or a healthy co-twin of an affected twin (not recorded which). CDR3: CASRQGRTGELFF.